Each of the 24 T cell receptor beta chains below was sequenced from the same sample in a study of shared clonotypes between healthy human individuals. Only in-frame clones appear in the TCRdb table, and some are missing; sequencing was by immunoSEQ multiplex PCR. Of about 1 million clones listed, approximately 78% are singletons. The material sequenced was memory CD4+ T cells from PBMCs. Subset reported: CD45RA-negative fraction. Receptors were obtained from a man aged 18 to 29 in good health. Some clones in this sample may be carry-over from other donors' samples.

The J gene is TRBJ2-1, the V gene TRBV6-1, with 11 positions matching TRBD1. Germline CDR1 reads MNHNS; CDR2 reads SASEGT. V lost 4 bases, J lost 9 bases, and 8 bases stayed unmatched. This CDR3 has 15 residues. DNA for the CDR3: TGTGCCAGCAGTGGGGGACAGGGGGTAGAAGGTGAGCAGTTCTTC. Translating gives CASSGGQGVEGEQFF.

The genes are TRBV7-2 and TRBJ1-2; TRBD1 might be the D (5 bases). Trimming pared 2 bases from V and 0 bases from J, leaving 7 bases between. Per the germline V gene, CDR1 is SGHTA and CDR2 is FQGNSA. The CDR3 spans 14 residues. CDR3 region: CASSLQGTNYGYTF. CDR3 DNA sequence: TGTGCCAGCAGCTTACAGGGAACTAACTATGGCTACACCTTC.

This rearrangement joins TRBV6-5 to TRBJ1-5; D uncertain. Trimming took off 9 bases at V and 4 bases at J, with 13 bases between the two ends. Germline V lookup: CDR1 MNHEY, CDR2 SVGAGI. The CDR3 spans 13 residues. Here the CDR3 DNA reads TGTGCCAGGGCCTCGACGGTTAATCAGCCCCAGCATTTT. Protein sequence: CARASTVNQPQHF.

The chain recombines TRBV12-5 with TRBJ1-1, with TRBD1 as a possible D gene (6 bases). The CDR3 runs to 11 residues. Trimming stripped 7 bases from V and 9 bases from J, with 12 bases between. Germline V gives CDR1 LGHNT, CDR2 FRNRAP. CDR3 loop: CASEGETQAFF. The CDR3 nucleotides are TGTGCTAGTGAGGGGGAGACCCAAGCTTTCTTT.

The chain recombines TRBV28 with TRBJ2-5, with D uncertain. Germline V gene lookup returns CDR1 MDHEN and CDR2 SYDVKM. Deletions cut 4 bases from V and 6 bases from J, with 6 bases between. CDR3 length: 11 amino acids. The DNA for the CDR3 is TGTGCCAGCAGTTCCAGTAAGACCCAGTACTTC. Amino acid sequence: CASSSSKTQYF. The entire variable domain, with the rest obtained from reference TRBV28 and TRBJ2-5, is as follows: DVKVTQSSRYLVKRTGEKVFLECVQDMDHENMFWYRQDPGLGLRLIYFSYDVKMKEKGDIPEGYSVSREKKERFSLILESASTNQTSMYLCASSSSKTQYFGPGTRLLVL.

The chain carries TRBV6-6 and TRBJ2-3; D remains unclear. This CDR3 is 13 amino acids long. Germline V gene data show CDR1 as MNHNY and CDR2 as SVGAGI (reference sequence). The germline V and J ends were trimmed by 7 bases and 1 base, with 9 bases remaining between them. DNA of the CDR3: TGTGCCAGCAAGTCTGCGGGCACAGATACGCAGTATTTT. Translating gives CASKSAGTDTQYF.

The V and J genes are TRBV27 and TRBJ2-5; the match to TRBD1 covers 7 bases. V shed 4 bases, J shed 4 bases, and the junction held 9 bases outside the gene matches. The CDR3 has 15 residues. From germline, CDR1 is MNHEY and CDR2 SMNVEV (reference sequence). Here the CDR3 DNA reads TGTGCCAGCAGTTCTCGACAGGGCGGTATAGAGACCCAGTACTTC. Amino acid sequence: CASSSRQGGIETQYF.

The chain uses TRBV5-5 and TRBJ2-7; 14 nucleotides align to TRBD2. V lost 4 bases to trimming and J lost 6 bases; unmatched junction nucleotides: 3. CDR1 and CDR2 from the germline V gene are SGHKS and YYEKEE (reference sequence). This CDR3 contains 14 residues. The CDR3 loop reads CASSTGTSGSEQYF. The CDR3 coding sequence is TGTGCCAGCAGCACGGGGACTAGCGGGAGCGAGCAGTACTTC.

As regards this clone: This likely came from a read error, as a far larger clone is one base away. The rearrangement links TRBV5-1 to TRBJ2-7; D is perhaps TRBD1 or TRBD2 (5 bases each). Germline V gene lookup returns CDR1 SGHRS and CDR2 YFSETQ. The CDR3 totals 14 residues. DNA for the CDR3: TGTGCCAGCAACTTTCCTGGGGGTCATGACGAGCAGTACTTC. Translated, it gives CASNFPGGHDEQYF.

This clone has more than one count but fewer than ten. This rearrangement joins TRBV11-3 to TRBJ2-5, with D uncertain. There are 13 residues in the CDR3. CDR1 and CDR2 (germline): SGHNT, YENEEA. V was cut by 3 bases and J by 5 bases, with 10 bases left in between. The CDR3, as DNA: TGTGCCAGCAGCTTCCGGGCATACGAGACCCAGTACTTC. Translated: CASSFRAYETQYF.

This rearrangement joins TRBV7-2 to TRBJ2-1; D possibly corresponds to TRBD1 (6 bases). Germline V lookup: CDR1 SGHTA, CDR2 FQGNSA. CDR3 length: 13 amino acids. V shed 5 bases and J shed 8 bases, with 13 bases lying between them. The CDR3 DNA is TGTGCCAGCAGCCTAGACAGGAACCATGAGCAGTTCTTC. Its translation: CASSLDRNHEQFF. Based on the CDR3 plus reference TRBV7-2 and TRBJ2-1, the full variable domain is GAGVSQSPSNKVTEKGKDVELRCDPISGHTALYWYRQSLGQGLEFLIYFQGNSAPDKSGLPSDRFSAERTGGSVSTLTIQRTQQEDSAVYLCASSLDRNHEQFFGPGTRLTVL.

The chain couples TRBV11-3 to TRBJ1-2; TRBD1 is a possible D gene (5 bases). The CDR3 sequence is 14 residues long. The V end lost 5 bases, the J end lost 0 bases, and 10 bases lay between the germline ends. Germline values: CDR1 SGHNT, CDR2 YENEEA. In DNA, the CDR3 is TGTGCCAGCAGCCGGGACGGGTCTAACTATGGCTACACCTTC. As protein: CASSRDGSNYGYTF.

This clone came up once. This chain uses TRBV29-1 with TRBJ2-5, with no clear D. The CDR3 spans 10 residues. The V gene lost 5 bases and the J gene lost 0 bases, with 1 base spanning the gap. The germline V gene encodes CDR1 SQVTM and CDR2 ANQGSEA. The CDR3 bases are TGCAGCGTTCACCAAGAGACCCAGTACTTC. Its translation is CSVHQETQYF.

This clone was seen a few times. Here the CDR3 reads CASSLSAVGEQYF. The DNA of the CDR3 is TGTGCCAGCAGTCTGTCGGCGGTGGGCGAGCAGTACTTC. The gene calls are TRBV28 and TRBJ2-7; no reliable D call. V shed 5 bases and J shed 6 bases, with 14 bases lying between them. This CDR3 contains 13 residues. CDR1 and CDR2 (germline): MDHEN, SYDVKM.

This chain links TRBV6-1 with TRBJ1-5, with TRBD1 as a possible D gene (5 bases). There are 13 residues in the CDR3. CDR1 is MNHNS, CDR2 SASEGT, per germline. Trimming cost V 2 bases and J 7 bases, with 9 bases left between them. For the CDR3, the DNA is TGTGCCAGCAGTGAATTTGAGGGGCAGCCCCAGCATTTT. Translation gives CASSEFEGQPQHF.

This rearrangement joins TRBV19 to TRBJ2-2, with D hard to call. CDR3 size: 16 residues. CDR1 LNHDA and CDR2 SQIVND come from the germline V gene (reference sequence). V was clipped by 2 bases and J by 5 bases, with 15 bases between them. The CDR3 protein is CASSIIGWAVTGELFF. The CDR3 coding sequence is TGTGCCAGTAGTATAATAGGCTGGGCGGTAACCGGGGAGCTGTTTTTT.

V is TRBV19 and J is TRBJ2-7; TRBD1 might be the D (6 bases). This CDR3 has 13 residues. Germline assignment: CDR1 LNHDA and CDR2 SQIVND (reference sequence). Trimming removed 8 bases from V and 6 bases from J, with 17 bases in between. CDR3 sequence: CASRLQGTIEQYF. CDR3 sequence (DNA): TGTGCCAGTCGGTTACAGGGTACCATCGAGCAGTACTTC.

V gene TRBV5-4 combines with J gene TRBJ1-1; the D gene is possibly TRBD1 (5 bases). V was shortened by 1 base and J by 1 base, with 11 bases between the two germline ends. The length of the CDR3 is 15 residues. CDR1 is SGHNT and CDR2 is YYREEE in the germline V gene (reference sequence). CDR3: CASSLYAGRNTEAFF. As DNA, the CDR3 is TGTGCCAGCAGCTTGTACGCAGGGAGGAACACTGAAGCTTTCTTT.

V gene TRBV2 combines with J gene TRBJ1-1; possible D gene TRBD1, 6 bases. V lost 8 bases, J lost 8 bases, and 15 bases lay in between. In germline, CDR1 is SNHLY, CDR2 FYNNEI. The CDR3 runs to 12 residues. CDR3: CASGYRVLEAFF. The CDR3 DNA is TGTGCCAGCGGATACAGGGTACTGGAAGCTTTCTTT.

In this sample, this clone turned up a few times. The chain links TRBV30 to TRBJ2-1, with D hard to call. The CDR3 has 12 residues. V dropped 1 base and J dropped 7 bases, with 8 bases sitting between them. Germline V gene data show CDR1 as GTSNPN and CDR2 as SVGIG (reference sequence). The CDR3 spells CAWSGPLNEQFF. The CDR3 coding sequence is TGTGCCTGGAGTGGGCCGCTTAATGAGCAGTTCTTC.

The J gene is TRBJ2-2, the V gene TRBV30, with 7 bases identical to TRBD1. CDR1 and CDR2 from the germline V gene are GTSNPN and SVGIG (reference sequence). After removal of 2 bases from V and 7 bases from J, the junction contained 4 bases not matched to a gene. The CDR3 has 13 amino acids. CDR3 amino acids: CAWSTDRDGELFF. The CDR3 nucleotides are TGTGCCTGGAGTACCGACAGGGACGGGGAGCTGTTTTTT.

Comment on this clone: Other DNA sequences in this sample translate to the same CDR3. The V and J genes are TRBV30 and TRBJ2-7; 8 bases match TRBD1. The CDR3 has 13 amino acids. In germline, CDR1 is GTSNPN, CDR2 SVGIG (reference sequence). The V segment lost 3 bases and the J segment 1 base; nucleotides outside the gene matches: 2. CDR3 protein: CAWSRDRSYEQYF. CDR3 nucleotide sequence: TGTGCCTGGAGCCGGGACAGGTCCTACGAGCAGTACTTC.

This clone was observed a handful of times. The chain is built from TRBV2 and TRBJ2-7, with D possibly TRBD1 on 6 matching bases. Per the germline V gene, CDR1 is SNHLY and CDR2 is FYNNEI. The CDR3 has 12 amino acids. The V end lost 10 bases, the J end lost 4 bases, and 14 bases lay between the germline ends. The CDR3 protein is CAIERGSYEQYF. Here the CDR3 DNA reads TGTGCCATCGAAAGGGGGTCTTACGAGCAGTACTTC.

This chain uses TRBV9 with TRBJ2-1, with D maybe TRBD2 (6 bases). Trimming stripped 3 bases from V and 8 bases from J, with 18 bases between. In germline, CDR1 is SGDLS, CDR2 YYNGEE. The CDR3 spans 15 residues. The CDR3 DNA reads TGTGCCAGCAGCGCGGGGACTTCTCCGGGCGATGAGCAGTTCTTC. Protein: CASSAGTSPGDEQFF.